Following are 6 T cell receptor beta chains from one sample sequenced in a study of blood T cell repertoires in COVID-19. Clones were sequenced by immunoSEQ multiplex PCR, and TCRdb holds only the in-frame ones, with some missing. This sample has about 120,000 clones, with 80% found just once. The sample was peripheral blood. All receptors derive from a man in his 60s with active or convalescent COVID-19.

This clone has just one count. J is TRBJ1-6 and V is TRBV18; D gene unclear. CDR1 is KGHSH and CDR2 is LQKENI in the germline V gene. V dropped 6 bases and J dropped 10 bases, with 10 bases sitting between them. This CDR3 has 12 residues. This chain's CDR3 is CASSLLESPLHF. The CDR3 DNA follows: TGTGCCAGCTCCCTCTTGGAGTCACCCCTCCACTTT.

A word on this clone: The same CDR3 is also encoded by other DNA sequences in this sample. The chain uses TRBV5-6 and TRBJ1-3, with TRBD1 identical over 9 bases. The CDR3 has 17 residues. Germline CDR1 is SGHDT and CDR2 is YYEEEE. The trim removed 1 base at V and 0 bases at J, leaving 5 bases unmatched. The CDR3 region has the DNA TGTGCCAGCAGCTTGACAGGGGGCTTCTCCTCTGGAAACACCATATATTTT. Protein product: CASSLTGGFSSGNTIYF.

The genes are TRBV4-1 and TRBJ1-4; 7 nucleotides match TRBD1. The CDR3 loop spans 15 amino acids. Trimming at V came to 2 bases and at J to 7 bases, leaving 7 bases not matched to a gene. Germline CDR1 and CDR2: MGHRA and YSYEKL. CDR3 in DNA: TGCGCCAGCAGCCAATTACAGGGGATAGGTGAAAAACTGTTTTTT. This translates into CASSQLQGIGEKLFF.

This clone has a single count. The chain joins TRBV5-1 to TRBJ2-7, with D perhaps TRBD1 (6 bases). The CDR3 is 15 amino acids. The V gene lost 2 bases and the J gene lost 5 bases, with 17 bases spanning the gap. Germline-derived CDR1 and CDR2 are SGHRS and YFSETQ. CDR3 in amino acids: CASSLWGRGGHEQYF. CDR3 nucleotide sequence: TGCGCCAGCAGCTTATGGGGCAGGGGTGGACACGAGCAGTACTTC.

The chain is built from TRBV29-1 and TRBJ2-7; 7 nucleotides align to TRBD1. The V segment lost 7 bases and the J segment 2 bases; nucleotides outside the gene matches: 5. The CDR3 is made up of 12 amino acids. CDR1 SQVTM and CDR2 ANQGSEA come from the germline V gene. The chain's CDR3 is CSAAGTAYEQYF. The CDR3 bases are TGCAGCGCCGCCGGGACAGCCTACGAGCAGTACTTC.

The V and J genes are TRBV5-1 and TRBJ2-2; 10 bases line up with TRBD2. The length of the CDR3 is 16 residues. V was pared by 0 bases and J by 6 bases, with 5 bases of the junction left unmatched. The V gene's germline CDR1 is SGHRS and CDR2 YFSETQ. CDR3 region: CASSLGLAGEPGELFF. The DNA of the CDR3 is TGCGCCAGCAGCTTGGGTCTAGCGGGAGAGCCCGGGGAGCTGTTTTTT.